A selection of T cell receptor beta chains follows, all from one sample in a study of CD8 T cells in Susac syndrome. MiXCR, run by TCRdb on the immunoSEQ multiplex PCR reads, gives a single entry per CDR3 protein. The sample holds some 200,000 distinct CDR3 sequences, 95% seen once. Sample: CD4+ T cells from PBMCs. These receptors originate from a human donor with multiple sclerosis. Each CDR3 is given with its conserved first and last residue. Each record gives: J gene, clone size, D gene, V gene, CDR3 DNA, CDR3 protein. D genes are given only for firm matches. Expanded clones get a size class; other rows say once, few or many, or leave the size out.

>TRBJ2-5|NA|TRBD1|TRBV29-1
TGCAGCACCCTTCCCCGGGACAGGCAAGAGACCCAGTACTTC
CSTLPRDRQETQYF
>TRBJ2-7|NA|TRBD2|TRBV20-1
TGCAGTGCGCAACCGAGCGGGAGGTACGACGAGCAGTACTTC
CSAQPSGRYDEQYF
>TRBJ2-3|NA|NA|TRBV11-2
TGTGCCAGCAGCTTTGGTGGGAGCGCAGATACGCAGTATTTT
CASSFGGSADTQYF
>TRBJ2-7|NA|TRBD2|TRBV29-1
TGCAGCGTTGGGAGTCTGCGGGAGATTGAGCAGTACTTC
CSVGSLREIEQYF
>TRBJ1-1|NA|NA|TRBV20-1
TGCAGTGCTAGAGATGAGGACAGACTGAACACTGAAGCTTTCTTT
CSARDEDRLNTEAFF
>TRBJ2-7|NA|TRBD2|TRBV7-9
TGTGCCAGCAGCTTAGCAGCGACTAGCGGCCACGAGCAGTACTTC
CASSLAATSGHEQYF
>TRBJ1-5|NA|NA|TRBV28
TGTGCCAGCAGACCCGACAATAGCAATCAGCCCCAGCATTTT
CASRPDNSNQPQHF
>TRBJ1-2|NA|NA|TRBV6-2/TRBV6-3
TGTGCCAGCAACCAAGGGGGAGGTGGCTACACCTTC
CASNQGGGGYTF
>TRBJ2-7|NA|NA|TRBV27
TGTGCCAGCAGACTATTGGGCCCCGGGACAAACTACGAGCAGTACTTC
CASRLLGPGTNYEQYF
>TRBJ2-5|NA|NA|TRBV20-1
TGCAGTGCCCGGGGTAGCGGTCAAGAGACCCAGTACTTC
CSARGSGQETQYF
>TRBJ1-1|NA|NA|TRBV29-1
TGCAGCGTTGAATGGACCTACGCGGGCACTGAAGCTTTCTTT
CSVEWTYAGTEAFF
>TRBJ2-5|NA|TRBD2|TRBV9
TGTGCCAGCAGCGTAGGCGCGAGCGGGGGGAAAGAGACCCAGTACTTC
CASSVGASGGKETQYF
>TRBJ1-5|NA|NA|TRBV2
TGTGCCAGCAGCGCAGACAGTCAGCCCCAGCATTTT
CASSADSQPQHF
>TRBJ2-5|few|TRBD1|TRBV3-1
TGTGCCAGCAGCCAAGAGGACAGGGAGGAGACCCAGTACTTC
CASSQEDREETQYF
>TRBJ2-7|once|NA|TRBV27
TGTGCCAGCAGCATTTTCCGTCGGGAGTCCACCTACGAGCAGTACTTC
CASSIFRRESTYEQYF
>TRBJ2-2|NA|NA|TRBV7-3
TGTGCCAGCAGCCTTCGGGGAGGGGGCTCAGGCGGGGAGCTGTTTTTT
CASSLRGGGSGGELFF
>TRBJ2-1|NA|TRBD2|TRBV20-1
TGCAGTGCTAGTGGGGGGGCTAGCGGGATGGGCAATGAGCAGTTCTTC
CSASGGASGMGNEQFF
>TRBJ2-5|once|NA|TRBV20-1
TGCAGTGCTCTGGCGGGTCTCGAGACCCAGTACTTC
CSALAGLETQYF
>TRBJ1-2|NA|NA|TRBV3-1
TGTGCCAGCAGCCAAGCTCCAACTAACTATGGCTACACCTTC
CASSQAPTNYGYTF
>TRBJ2-1|once|TRBD2|TRBV24-1
TGTGCCACCAGTGGCGGGAGGGAAAGTAGTGAGCAGTTCTTC
CATSGGRESSEQFF
>TRBJ2-1|NA|TRBD2|TRBV5-1
TGCGCCAGCAGCTTAATTGGACTAGCGGCGGTTTACAATGAGCAGTTCTTC
CASSLIGLAAVYNEQFF
>TRBJ2-1|NA|NA|TRBV7-2
TGTGCCAGCAGCTTAGCGTTTGCGGGGGAGCAGTTCTTC
CASSLAFAGEQFF
>TRBJ2-5|NA|TRBD2|TRBV20-1
TGCAGTGCTAAGCCGGGAGGGGAGACCCAGTACTTC
CSAKPGGETQYF
>TRBJ1-6|NA|NA|TRBV2
TGTGCCAGCATTTGGACTAATAATTCACCCCTCCACTTT
CASIWTNNSPLHF
>TRBJ2-7|NA|TRBD1|TRBV12-5
TGTGCTAGCGGTTATGGGACAGTCTCTGACGAGCAGTACTTC
CASGYGTVSDEQYF
>TRBJ2-1|NA|TRBD1|TRBV12-3/TRBV12-4
TGTGCCAGCAGTCCCCCCGACAGGGGGTATGAGCAGTTCTTC
CASSPPDRGYEQFF